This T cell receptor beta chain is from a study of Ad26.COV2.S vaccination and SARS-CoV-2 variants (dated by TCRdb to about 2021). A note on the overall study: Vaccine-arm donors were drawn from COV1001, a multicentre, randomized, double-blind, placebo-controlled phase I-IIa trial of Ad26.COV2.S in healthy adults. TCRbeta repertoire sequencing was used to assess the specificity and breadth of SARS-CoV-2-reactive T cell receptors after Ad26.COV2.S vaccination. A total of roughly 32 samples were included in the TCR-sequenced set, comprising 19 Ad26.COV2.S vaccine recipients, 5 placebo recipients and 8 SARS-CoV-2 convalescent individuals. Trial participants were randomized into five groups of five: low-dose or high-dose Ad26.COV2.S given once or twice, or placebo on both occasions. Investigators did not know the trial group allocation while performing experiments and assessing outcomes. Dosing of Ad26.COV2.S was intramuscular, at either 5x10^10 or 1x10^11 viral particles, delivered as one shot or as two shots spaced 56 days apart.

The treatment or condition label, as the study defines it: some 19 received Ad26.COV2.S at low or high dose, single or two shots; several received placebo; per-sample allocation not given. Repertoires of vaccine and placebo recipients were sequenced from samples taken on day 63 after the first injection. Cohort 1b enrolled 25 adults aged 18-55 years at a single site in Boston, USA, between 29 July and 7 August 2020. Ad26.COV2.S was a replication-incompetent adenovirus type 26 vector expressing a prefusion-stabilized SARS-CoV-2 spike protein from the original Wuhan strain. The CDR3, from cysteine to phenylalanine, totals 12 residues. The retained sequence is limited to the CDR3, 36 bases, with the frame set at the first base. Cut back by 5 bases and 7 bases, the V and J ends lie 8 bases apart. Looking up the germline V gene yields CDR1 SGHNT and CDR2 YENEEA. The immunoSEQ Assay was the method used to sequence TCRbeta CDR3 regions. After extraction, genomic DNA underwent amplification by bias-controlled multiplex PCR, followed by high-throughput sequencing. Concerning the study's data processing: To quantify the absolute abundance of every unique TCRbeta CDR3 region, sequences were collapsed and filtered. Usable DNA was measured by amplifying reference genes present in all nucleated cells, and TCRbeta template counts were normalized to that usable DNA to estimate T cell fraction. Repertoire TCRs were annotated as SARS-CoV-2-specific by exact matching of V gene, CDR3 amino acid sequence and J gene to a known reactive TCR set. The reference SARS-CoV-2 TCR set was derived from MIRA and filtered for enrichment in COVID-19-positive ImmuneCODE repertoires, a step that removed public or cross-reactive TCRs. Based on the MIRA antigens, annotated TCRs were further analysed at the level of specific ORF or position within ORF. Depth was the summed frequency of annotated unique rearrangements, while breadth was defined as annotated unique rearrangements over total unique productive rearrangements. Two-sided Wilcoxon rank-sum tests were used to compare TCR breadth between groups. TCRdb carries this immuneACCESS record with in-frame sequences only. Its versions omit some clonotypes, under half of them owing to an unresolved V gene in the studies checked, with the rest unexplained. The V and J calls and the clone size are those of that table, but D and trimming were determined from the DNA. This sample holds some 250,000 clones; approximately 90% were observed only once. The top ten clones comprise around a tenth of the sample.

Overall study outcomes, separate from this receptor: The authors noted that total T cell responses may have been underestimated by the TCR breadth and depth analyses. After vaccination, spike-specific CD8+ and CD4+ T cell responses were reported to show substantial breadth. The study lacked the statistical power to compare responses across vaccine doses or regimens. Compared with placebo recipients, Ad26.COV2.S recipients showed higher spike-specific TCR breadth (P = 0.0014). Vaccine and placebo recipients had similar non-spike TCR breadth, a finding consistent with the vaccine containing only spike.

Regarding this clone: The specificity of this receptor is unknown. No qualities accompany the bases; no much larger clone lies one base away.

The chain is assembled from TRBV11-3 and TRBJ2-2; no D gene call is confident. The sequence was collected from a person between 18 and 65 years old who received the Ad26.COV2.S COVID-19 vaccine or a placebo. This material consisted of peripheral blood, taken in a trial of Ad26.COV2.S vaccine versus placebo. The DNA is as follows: TGTGCCAGCAGCCACGAGGTCGGGGAGCTGTTTTTT. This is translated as CASSHEVGELFF. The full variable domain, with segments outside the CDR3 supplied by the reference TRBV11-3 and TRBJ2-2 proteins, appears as EAGVVQSPRYKIIEKKQPVAFWCNPISGHNTLYWYLQNLGQGPELLIRYENEEAVDDSQLPKDRFSAERLKGVDSTLKIQPAELGDSAVYLCASSHEVGELFFGEGSRLTVL.